The 21 T cell receptor beta chains listed next were all sequenced from one sample in a study of shared clonotypes between healthy human individuals. Clones were read by immunoSEQ multiplex PCR, and TCRdb kept only the in-frame ones, dropping some. The profile shows over 850,000 clones, 75% to 80% of them singletons. The sequencing input was memory CD4+ T cells from PBMCs. The subset was: CD45RA-negative fraction. Source of these receptors: a man between 18 and 29 years old in good health. Some clones in this sample may be carry-over from other donors' samples.

The gene calls are TRBV5-5 and TRBJ1-2, with 9 bases identical to TRBD1. Germline CDR1 SGHKS, CDR2 YYEKEE (reference sequence). V lost 4 bases and J lost 5; bases outside the gene matches: 9. The CDR3 has 15 residues. CDR3 nucleotide sequence: TGTGCCAGCAGCCGGAGCGGACAGGGGATTTATGGCTACACCTTC. Amino acid sequence: CASSRSGQGIYGYTF. Full variable domain (rest looked up from reference TRBV5-5 and TRBJ1-2): DAGVTQSPTHLIKTRGQQVTLRCSPISGHKSVSWYQQVLGQGPQFIFQYYEKEERGRGNFPDRFSARQFPNYSSELNVNALLLGDSALYLCASSRSGQGIYGYTFGSGTRLTVV.

This clone was seen just once. A much bigger clone sits one base away, suggesting this may be a read error. The chain employs TRBV5-8 and TRBJ1-1; D is uncertain. The CDR3 runs to 13 residues. Trimming removed 3 bases at V and 0 bases at J, with 6 bases between. Germline CDR1 reads SGHTS; CDR2 reads YDEGEE. This CDR3 is CASSYAVNTEAFF. DNA for the CDR3: TGTGCCAGCAGCTACGCCGTGAACACTGAAGCTTTCTTT. Full variable domain (missing parts from reference TRBV5-8 and TRBJ1-1): EAGVTQSPTHLIKTRGQQATLRCSPISGHTSVYWYQQALGLGLQFLLWYDEGEERNRGNFPPRFSGRQFPNYSSELNVNALELEDSALYLCASSYAVNTEAFFGQGTRLTVV.

The rearrangement links TRBV28 to TRBJ2-4, with D perhaps assigned TRBD1 or TRBD2 (7 bases each). Between the trimmed V and J ends, which lost 5 bases and 8 bases, there was a span of 19 bases. This CDR3 has 15 amino acids. Germline-derived CDR1 and CDR2 are MDHEN and SYDVKM. As DNA, the CDR3 is TGTGCCAGCAGTCCGCGAACACAGGGGAGGGACATTCAGTACTTC. Protein product: CASSPRTQGRDIQYF.

V is TRBV5-8 and J is TRBJ2-7; 7 bases are a match to TRBD1. CDR3 length: 14 residues. V shed 4 bases, J shed 4 bases, and the junction held 8 bases outside the gene matches. Germline CDR1 is SGHTS and CDR2 is YDEGEE. The CDR3: CASSRQGFTYEQYF. The CDR3 DNA is TGTGCCAGCAGCAGACAGGGATTTACTTACGAGCAGTACTTC.

The rearrangement links TRBV7-2 to TRBJ2-7; D is unresolved. V lost 3 bases to trimming and J lost 0 bases, with 6 bases between them. Germline V CDR1 and CDR2: SGHTA, FQGNSA. The CDR3 runs 13 residues. The CDR3 loop is CASSFSLSYEQYF. CDR3 coding DNA: TGTGCCAGCAGCTTCTCGCTCTCCTACGAGCAGTACTTC.

The chain is built from TRBV5-4 and TRBJ2-7; unclear D gene. This CDR3 contains 14 residues. Per germline, CDR1 SGHNT and CDR2 YYREEE (reference sequence). V lost 4 bases and J lost 0, with 11 bases in between. The CDR3 is CASSPMGNSYEQYF. The CDR3 DNA reads as TGTGCCAGCAGCCCTATGGGTAACTCCTACGAGCAGTACTTC.

The sample holds one count of this clone. The CDR3 loop is CASSPGIRYEQYF. The CDR3 bases are TGTGCCAGCAGCCCTGGGATCAGGTACGAGCAGTACTTC. The chain combines TRBV9 with TRBJ2-7, with D unclear. Germline V CDR1 and CDR2: SGDLS, YYNGEE. Trimming stripped 4 bases from V and 4 bases from J, with 12 bases between. This CDR3 region has 13 residues.

The rearrangement uses TRBV5-1 and TRBJ2-7; 7 nucleotides agree with TRBD2. With 4 bases clipped from V and 0 bases from J, the junction kept 7 bases outside the gene matches. The germline V gene encodes CDR1 SGHRS and CDR2 YFSETQ. The CDR3 has 15 residues. In DNA form, the CDR3 reads TGCGCCAGCAGCGGAACTAGCGCGAGCTCCTACGAGCAGTACTTC. Protein sequence: CASSGTSASSYEQYF.

In this sample, this clone turned up a few times. The chain carries TRBV29-1 and TRBJ1-1; no firm D call. Germline V CDR1 and CDR2: SQVTM, ANQGSEA. V lost 7 bases and J 0 bases, leaving 12 bases between the germline ends. The length of the CDR3 is 13 residues. CDR3 protein: CSGRRNMNTEAFF. CDR3 DNA: TGCAGCGGCCGGAGGAATATGAACACTGAAGCTTTCTTT. Supplemented by reference TRBV29-1 and TRBJ1-1, the full variable domain reads SAVISQKPSRDICQRGTSLTIQCQVDSQVTMMFWYRQQPGQSLTLIATANQGSEATYESGFVIDKFPISRPNLTFSTLTVSNMSPEDSSIYLCSGRRNMNTEAFFGQGTRLTVV.

The J gene is TRBJ2-1, the V gene TRBV4-1, with D perhaps assigned TRBD1 or TRBD2 (5 bases each). The CDR3 totals 14 residues. V dropped 1 base and J dropped 7 bases, with 11 bases sitting between them. Germline V gene sequence: CDR1 MGHRA, CDR2 YSYEKL. The CDR3 DNA reads TGCGCCAGCAGCCAAGGCCAGGGACGGAATGAGCAGTTCTTC. It yields the protein CASSQGQGRNEQFF.

The chain is built from TRBV11-2 and TRBJ2-7; 11 bases align to TRBD2. In germline, CDR1 is SGHAT, CDR2 FQNNGV. The CDR3 runs 15 residues. The V gene end was trimmed by 5 bases and the J gene end by 3 bases; junction bases not matched to a gene: 6. CDR3 nucleotide sequence: TGTGCCAGCAGCCTGACTAGCGGGGCAATCTACGAGCAGTACTTC. Amino acids: CASSLTSGAIYEQYF.

This clone was detected a few times. V and J are TRBV6-1 and TRBJ1-4, with D unresolved. V gave up 5 bases and J gave up 7 bases, with 11 bases separating them. CDR1 and CDR2 (germline): MNHNS, SASEGT. The CDR3 runs to 13 residues. The CDR3 nucleotides read TGTGCCAGCAGTATCGCCAGCTTTGAAAAACTGTTTTTT. Its translation: CASSIASFEKLFF.

As DNA, the CDR3 is TGCGCCAGCAGCCCTCCAGGGGAAACCCACGAGCAGTACTTC. It yields the protein CASSPPGETHEQYF. The rearrangement links TRBV4-1 to TRBJ2-7, with a tentative D call TRBD1 (6 bases). CDR3 length: 14 residues. Germline CDR1 MGHRA, CDR2 YSYEKL. Between the trimmed V and J ends, which lost 4 bases and 5 bases, there was a span of 15 bases.

The chain recombines TRBV7-9 with TRBJ2-1; 8 bases are a match to TRBD1. Germline V gene sequence: CDR1 SEHNR, CDR2 FQNEAQ (reference sequence). The junction had 13 bases not matched to a gene; V was cut back by 4 bases and J by 8 bases. CDR3 size: 16 residues. The CDR3 DNA reads as TGTGCCAGCAGCTCTCCCCAGGGGGCACCTTTCGATGAGCAGTTCTTC. This translates into CASSSPQGAPFDEQFF.

The chain joins TRBV7-2 to TRBJ2-1; 12 bases line up with TRBD2. With V trimmed by 0 bases and J by 12 bases, 9 bases remained unmatched. Germline V gives CDR1 SGHTA, CDR2 FQGNSA. The CDR3 consists of 16 residues. CDR3 sequence reads: CASSLAPLTSGRGQFF. The CDR3 nucleotides are TGTGCCAGCAGCTTAGCGCCTCTGACTAGCGGGAGAGGGCAGTTCTTC. The full variable domain, completed using reference TRBV7-2 and TRBJ2-1, is GAGVSQSPSNKVTEKGKDVELRCDPISGHTALYWYRQSLGQGLEFLIYFQGNSAPDKSGLPSDRFSAERTGGSVSTLTIQRTQQEDSAVYLCASSLAPLTSGRGQFFGPGTRLTVL.

The V and J genes are TRBV10-3 and TRBJ1-5; D remains ambiguous. Trimming took 4 bases from V and 8 from J, leaving 9 bases between them. CDR3 length: 12 amino acids. CDR1 and CDR2 from the germline V gene are ENHRY and SYGVKD. The CDR3 bases are TGTGCCATCAGTGCCACTGATGAGCCCCAGCATTTT. This gives the protein CAISATDEPQHF.

The J gene is TRBJ2-3, the V gene TRBV4-2, with 8 nucleotides matching TRBD1. V shed 5 bases, J shed 6 bases, and the junction held 7 bases outside the gene matches. Per the germline V gene, CDR1 is LGHNA and CDR2 is YNFKEQ. The CDR3 is 14 amino acids. This CDR3 is CASSRNRGEDTQYF. CDR3 coding DNA: TGTGCCAGCAGCAGAAACAGGGGGGAGGATACGCAGTATTTT.

The V call is TRBV7-2, the J call TRBJ2-3; TRBD2 matches 7 bases. The V segment lost 4 bases and the J segment 1 base; nucleotides outside the gene matches: 8. Germline V gene sequence: CDR1 SGHTA, CDR2 FQGNSA. CDR3 size: 16 residues. The CDR3 DNA reads as TGTGCCAGCAGCTCCAGTCGGGCGGGGGGCACAGATACGCAGTATTTT. This gives the protein CASSSSRAGGTDTQYF.

The chain is built from TRBV11-2 and TRBJ2-7, with D perhaps TRBD2 (5 bases). Germline CDR1 and CDR2: SGHAT and FQNNGV. V lost 4 bases to trimming and J lost 6 bases, with 13 bases between them. This CDR3 is built from 13 residues. The CDR3 DNA reads TGTGCCAGCAGCTGGGGAACCGGAGGCGAGCAGTACTTC. It yields the protein CASSWGTGGEQYF.

The chain recombines TRBV30 with TRBJ1-5; D might be TRBD1 (5 bases). Trimming stripped 2 bases from V and 6 bases from J, with 14 bases between. Per germline, CDR1 GTSNPN and CDR2 SVGIG (reference sequence). CDR3 length equals 14 residues. For the CDR3, the DNA is TGTGCCTGGAGTACGGGGCAGGGAACTCAGCCCCAGCATTTT. This translates into CAWSTGQGTQPQHF.

This chain uses TRBV27 with TRBJ1-3; perhaps TRBD1 as D (5 bases). The V gene lost 2 bases and the J gene lost 4 bases, with 9 bases spanning the gap. The CDR3 runs 14 residues. Germline CDR1 and CDR2: MNHEY and SMNVEV (reference sequence). Here the CDR3 reads CASSLAGLGNTIYF. The CDR3 nucleotides are TGTGCCAGCAGTTTAGCAGGGTTGGGAAACACCATATATTTT.